The clone carrying this T cell receptor beta chain has a single count. This record belongs to a study of blood T cell repertoires in COVID-19. With 3 bases removed from V and 4 bases from J, the gap between germline ends came to 15 bases. This CDR3 has 16 residues. The germline V gene has CDR1 SEHNR and CDR2 FQNEAQ (reference sequence). The method was immunoSEQ multiplex PCR; TCRdb's version includes in-frame clones alone and lacks a portion of them. The repertoire holds more than 150,000 clones, with approximately 90% as singletons. This rearrangement joins TRBV7-9 to TRBJ2-2; D perhaps matches TRBD2 (7 bases). Sequencing used peripheral blood. The sequence was obtained from an older woman with COVID-19, enrolled during active disease. The CDR3 loop is CASSLGGTSPTGELFF. The CDR3 bases are TGTGCCAGCAGCTTGGGAGGGACAAGTCCCACCGGGGAGCTGTTTTTT.